The 13 T cell receptor beta chains given below trace back to one sample, sequenced in a study of T cells in Graves' hyperthyroidism and ophthalmopathy. Amplification yielded TCR beta CDR3 regions, with RNA transcripts as the source. Researchers ran a first-round RT-PCR on the TCR CDR3 using the HTBI primer set. TCRdb called the multiplex PCR reads again in MiXCR, with one record for every CDR3 protein. The data show 500,000 to 750,000 distinct CDR3 sequences, with around a sixth seen just once and approximately 7% held by the top ten. The sequenced sample was blood. The receptors were sampled from a woman aged 25 to 39 with Graves' hyperthyroidism.

This clonotype was seen a handful of times. This chain links TRBV29-1 with TRBJ2-2; TRBD1 matches at 7 bases. V dropped 6 bases and J dropped 3; count of bases not matched to a gene: 7. Germline loops: CDR1 SQVTM, CDR2 ANQGSEA. This CDR3 spans 14 amino acids. CDR3 sequence: CSVGLTGDTGELFF. The CDR3 DNA follows: TGCAGCGTCGGCCTCACAGGGGACACCGGGGAGCTGTTTTTT.

There are many counts of this clonotype. The genes are TRBV6-5 and TRBJ1-1; D gene uncertain. V lost 1 base to trimming and J lost 0 bases, with 12 bases between them. Germline CDR1 reads MNHEY; CDR2 reads SVGAGI. The CDR3 runs to 16 residues. The CDR3 sequence: CASSYYTETMNTEAFF. In DNA, the CDR3 is TGTGCCAGCAGTTACTATACAGAGACCATGAACACTGAAGCTTTCTTT.

This clonotype appeared many times. This chain connects TRBV7-9 to TRBJ1-1; a possible D gene is TRBD1 (5 bases). The CDR3 has 14 residues. Trimming pared 5 bases from V and 2 bases from J, leaving 12 bases between. CDR1 is SEHNR and CDR2 is FQNEAQ in the germline V gene (reference sequence). Written as DNA, the CDR3 is TGTGCCAGCAGCCCAACGACAGCCAACACTGAAGCTTTCTTT. Its translation is CASSPTTANTEAFF.

The genes are TRBV5-6 and TRBJ2-7; 16 nucleotides line up with TRBD2. Germline V CDR1 and CDR2: SGHDT, YYEEEE. The CDR3 contains 18 residues. Germline trimming cut 4 bases from V and 1 base from J; bases unmatched to any gene: 8. The CDR3, as DNA: TGTGCCAGCAGCCCCGGGACTAGCGGGAGGGTCCCTTCCTACGAGCAGTACTTC. This translates into CASSPGTSGRVPSYEQYF. Full variable domain (rest looked up from reference TRBV5-6 and TRBJ2-7): DAGVTQSPTHLIKTRGQQVTLRCSPKSGHDTVSWYQQALGQGPQFIFQYYEEEERQRGNFPDRFSGHQFPNYSSELNVNALLLGDSALYLCASSPGTSGRVPSYEQYFGPGTRLTVT.

This clonotype appeared many times. The rearrangement uses TRBV5-1 and TRBJ2-7; 9 bases align to TRBD1. V was pared by 3 bases and J by 3 bases, with 1 base of the junction left unmatched. The CDR3 consists of 13 residues. Germline V lookup: CDR1 SGHRS, CDR2 YFSETQ. CDR3 nucleotides: TGCGCCAGCAGCTGGGACAGGGTCTACGAGCAGTACTTC. Amino acids: CASSWDRVYEQYF.

The chain carries TRBV5-6 and TRBJ2-2; D uncertain. The CDR3 extends over 15 amino acids. Germline V CDR1 and CDR2: SGHDT, YYEEEE. The V end lost 2 bases, the J end lost 0 bases, and 8 bases lay between the germline ends. CDR3 loop: CASSFDNANTGELFF. The DNA of the CDR3 is TGTGCCAGCAGCTTCGATAACGCGAACACCGGGGAGCTGTTTTTT.

This clonotype was seen repeatedly, ten times or more. The gene calls are TRBV5-1 and TRBJ2-7; D not certain. The CDR3 contains 11 residues. Germline CDR1 SGHRS, CDR2 YFSETQ. The germline V and J ends were trimmed by 3 bases and 6 bases, with 7 bases remaining between them. For the CDR3, the DNA is TGCGCCAGCAGCTCGAGCCTCGAGCAGTACTTC. Its protein product is CASSSSLEQYF.

This clonotype showed up just a few times. The chain carries TRBV7-2 and TRBJ1-5, with 9 bases aligning to TRBD1. Germline values: CDR1 SGHTA, CDR2 FQGNSA. This CDR3 has 17 residues. J lost 6 bases, V lost 6 bases, and 15 bases had no gene match. The CDR3 loop reads CASSPITGGELGQPQHF. CDR3 DNA: TGTGCCAGCAGTCCGATAACAGGGGGCGAGTTGGGTCAGCCCCAGCATTTT.

This chain links TRBV20-1 with TRBJ2-7; TRBD2 matches 7 bases. With 2 bases clipped from V and 2 bases from J, the junction kept 3 bases outside the gene matches. CDR3 length: 13 amino acids. Germline V lookup: CDR1 DFQATT, CDR2 SNEGSKA (reference sequence). CDR3 in DNA: TGCAGTGCTAGATCGGGAGGCACCTACGAGCAGTACTTC. Residues: CSARSGGTYEQYF.

In the case of this clonotype: The junction differs from germline at one of its ends, possibly a read error. The chain joins TRBV7-2 to TRBJ2-2; D is possibly TRBD1 (6 bases). The CDR3 is 17 residues long. Per germline, CDR1 SGHTA and CDR2 FQGNSA. The CDR3 reads CAGSSRAGTNNTGELFF. The CDR3 nucleotides read TGTGCCGGCAGCTCCAGGGCCGGGACAAATAACACCGGGGAGCTGTTTTTT.

The V and J genes are TRBV7-3 and TRBJ2-4; D possibly matches TRBD1 or TRBD2 (6 bases each). The CDR3 length is 13 residues. Trimming pared 6 bases from V and 8 bases from J, leaving 14 bases between. Germline CDR1 reads SGHTA; CDR2 reads FQGTGA. The CDR3 protein is CASSQQEGDIQYF. The CDR3 DNA sequence: TGTGCCAGCAGTCAACAGGAGGGGGACATTCAGTACTTC.

This chain joins TRBV5-1 and TRBJ2-4; a weak D match, TRBD2 (5 bases). V was shortened by 1 base and J by 2 bases, with 16 bases between the two germline ends. This CDR3 spans 17 amino acids. The germline V gene encodes CDR1 SGHRS and CDR2 YFSETQ. CDR3 region: CASSLRADSGTKNIQYF. CDR3 DNA: TGCGCCAGCAGCTTGAGGGCAGACTCGGGGACCAAAAACATTCAGTACTTC.

This clonotype appeared many times. The V call is TRBV5-1, the J call TRBJ1-6; D may be TRBD1 (6 bases). This CDR3 has 15 amino acids. Trimming pared 3 bases from V and 7 bases from J, leaving 14 bases between. The germline CDR1 and CDR2 sequences are SGHRS and YFSETQ. This CDR3 reads CASSSGQIENSPLHF. CDR3 DNA sequence: TGCGCCAGCAGCTCCGGACAGATTGAGAATTCACCCCTCCACTTT.